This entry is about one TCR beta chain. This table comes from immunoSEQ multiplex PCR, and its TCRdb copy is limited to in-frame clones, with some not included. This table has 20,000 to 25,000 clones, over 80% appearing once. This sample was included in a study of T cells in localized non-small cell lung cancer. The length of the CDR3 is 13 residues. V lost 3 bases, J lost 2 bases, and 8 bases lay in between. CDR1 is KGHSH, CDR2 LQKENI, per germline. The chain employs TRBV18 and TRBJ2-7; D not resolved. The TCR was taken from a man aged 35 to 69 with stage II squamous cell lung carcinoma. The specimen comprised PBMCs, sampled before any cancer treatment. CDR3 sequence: CASSPGSAYEQYF. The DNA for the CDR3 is TGTGCCAGCTCACCTGGAAGCGCCTACGAGCAGTACTTC. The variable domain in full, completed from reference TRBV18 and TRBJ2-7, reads NAGVMQNPRHLVRRRGQEARLRCSPMKGHSHVYWYRQLPEEGLKFMVYLQKENIIDESGMPKERFSAEFPKEGPSILRIQQVVRGDSAAYFCASSPGSAYEQYFGPGTRLTVT.